The text below deals with one T cell receptor (beta chain). As yet, its antigen is unknown. This sample was taken from a study of cytomegalovirus exposure and HLA in healthy donors. Whole-study findings and limits: Of the V segments, some could not be distinguished, including TRBV6-2 and TRBV6-3, and were excluded.

V was pared by 2 bases and J by 7 bases, with 14 bases between. The CDR3 runs to 13 residues. Germline V lookup: CDR1 GTSNPN, CDR2 SVGIG (reference sequence). Use of 60 Vbeta and 13 Jbeta primers characterized the PCR. Sequencing was performed with immunoSEQ multiplex PCR; in TCRdb, only in-frame clones are kept and a portion is missing. This repertoire includes tens of thousands of clones. The genes are TRBV30 and TRBJ2-5, with unresolved D. The specimen sequenced was PBMCs. This TCR was sampled from a man between 40 and 49 years old in good health and CMV-seronegative. CDR3 sequence (DNA): TGTGCCTGGAGTCCTGACACCCATTGGACCCAGTACTTC. Protein product: CAWSPDTHWTQYF.